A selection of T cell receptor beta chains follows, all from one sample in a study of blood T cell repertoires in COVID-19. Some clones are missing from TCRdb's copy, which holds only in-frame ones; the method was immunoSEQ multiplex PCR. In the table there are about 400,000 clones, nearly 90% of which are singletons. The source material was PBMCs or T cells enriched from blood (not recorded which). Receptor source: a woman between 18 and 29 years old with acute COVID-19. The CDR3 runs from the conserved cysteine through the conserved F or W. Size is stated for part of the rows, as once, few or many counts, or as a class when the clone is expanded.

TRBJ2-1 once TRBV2 CASEFRTGLYNEQFF
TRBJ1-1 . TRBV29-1 CSADRAGGGTEAFF
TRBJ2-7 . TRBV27 CASSLSHPDREDEQYF
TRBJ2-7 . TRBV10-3 CAISDTGAYEQYF
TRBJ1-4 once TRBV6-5 CASSSTGRSEKLFF
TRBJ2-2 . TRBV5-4 CASSTQDTGELFF
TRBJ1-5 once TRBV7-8 CASSARQGRENQPQHF
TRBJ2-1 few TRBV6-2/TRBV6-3 CASSFRDWSHNEQFF
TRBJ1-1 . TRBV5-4 CASSRQTRENTEAFF
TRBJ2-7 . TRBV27 CASSINRDAEQYF
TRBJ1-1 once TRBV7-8 CASSFQGAFMNTEAFF
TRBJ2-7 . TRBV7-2 CASSPTAGQGYEQYF
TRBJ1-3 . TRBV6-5 CASSYSTAGDGNTIYF
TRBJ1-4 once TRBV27 CASSGHQREKLFF
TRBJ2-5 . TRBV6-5 CASRFGAGPSETQYF
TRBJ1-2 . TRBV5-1 CASSLEQGNYGYTF
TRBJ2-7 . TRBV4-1 CASSRGAYEQYF
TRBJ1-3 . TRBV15 CATSLPGVSGNTIYF
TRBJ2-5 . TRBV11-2 CASSLGPGVETQYF
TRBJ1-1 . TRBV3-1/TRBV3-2 CASSHDRVNTEAFF
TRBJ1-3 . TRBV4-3 CASSSAAGDTIYF
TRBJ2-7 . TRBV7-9 CASSSSGTNSYEQYF
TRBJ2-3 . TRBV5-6 CASSSTGAPDTQYF
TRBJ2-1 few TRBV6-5 CASSYTLADEQFF
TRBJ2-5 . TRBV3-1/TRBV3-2 CASTPGETQYF
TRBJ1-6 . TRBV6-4 CASRPDWAYNSPLHF
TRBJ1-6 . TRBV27 CASSTGGLGPLHF
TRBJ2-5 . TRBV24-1 CATRDSQETQYF
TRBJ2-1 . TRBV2 CASTQAEPYNEQFF
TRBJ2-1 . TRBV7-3 CASTPYGSSYNEQFF
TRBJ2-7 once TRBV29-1 CSAGDRLSSYEQYF
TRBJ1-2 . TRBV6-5 CASSYSRTGGNYGYTF
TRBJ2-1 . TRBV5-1 CASSLPSNEQFF
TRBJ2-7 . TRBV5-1 CASSLGAGSSYEQYF
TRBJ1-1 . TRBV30 CAWRGDSTEAFF
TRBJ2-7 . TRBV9 CASSVGSGSYEQYF
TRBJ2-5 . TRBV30 CAWTTSGETQYF
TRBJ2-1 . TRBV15 CATSRDGTSGRFGEQFF
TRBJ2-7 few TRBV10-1 CASSDLRREVQYF
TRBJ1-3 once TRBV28 CASSLYRWTGENTIYF
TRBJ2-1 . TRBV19 CASSIAHNEQFF
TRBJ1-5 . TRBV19 CASRGGRRDNQPQHF
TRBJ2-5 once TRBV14 CASSPISGKETQYF
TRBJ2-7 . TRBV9 CASSQTGLASYEQYF
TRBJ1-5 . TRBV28 CASWDRGGYSNQPQHF
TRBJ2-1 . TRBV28 CASLRAGARKEQFF
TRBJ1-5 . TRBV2 CASSWTDSNQPQHF
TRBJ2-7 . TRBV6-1 CASSERGQGRAYEQYF
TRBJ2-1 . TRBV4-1 CASSQVDLAGGEQFF
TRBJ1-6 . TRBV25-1 CASREKGATYNSPLHF